These 4 T cell receptor beta chains came from one sample sequenced in a study of beta chain features in type 1 diabetes. Study-level points and caveats: Researchers report that Type 1 diabetes patients had moderately but significantly shorter TCRB CDR3s across all four CD4+ subsets.

Their antigen targets remain unknown. Reverse transcribing all isolated RNA meant expressed TCRB transcripts were sequenced. Assay: immunoSEQ multiplex PCR; the TCRdb copy retains only in-frame clones and omits some. The data hold roughly 26,000 clones, with roughly 50% observed a single time. The sample was stem cell memory CD4+ T cells from blood. The receptors come from a man under 40 with type 1 diabetes.

In the case of this clone: The junction differs from germline at one of its ends, possibly a read error. The V gene is TRBV18, the J gene TRBJ2-7, with D perhaps matching TRBD1 (6 bases). CDR3 length: 13 amino acids. CDR1 is KGHSH and CDR2 is LQKENI in the germline V gene. The CDR3 DNA sequence: TGTGCCAGCTCACCGGACAGCCCATGGGAGCAGTGCTTC. Its protein is CASSPDSPWEQCF.

The chain links TRBV6-1 to TRBJ2-7; TRBD2 agrees at 7 bases. CDR3 length: 10 amino acids. CDR1 and CDR2 (germline): MNHNS, SASEGT. The J segment lost 10 bases and the V segment lost 8 bases, leaving 5 bases of the junction unmatched. CDR3 nucleotide sequence: TGTGCCAGCGGGGACTATTCCCAGTACTTC. It specifies CASGDYSQYF.

This chain connects TRBV5-1 to TRBJ2-5; a weak D match, TRBD1 (6 bases). The length of the CDR3 is 15 residues. Germline loops: CDR1 SGHRS, CDR2 YFSETQ. Trimming left V 4 bases short and J 1 base short, with 14 bases between. CDR3 sequence (DNA): TGCGCCAGCAGCGTCGGACAGCTGGGCCAAGAGACCCAGTACTTC. Translated: CASSVGQLGQETQYF. Drawing the rest from reference TRBV5-1 and TRBJ2-5, the complete variable domain is KAGVTQTPRYLIKTRGQQVTLSCSPISGHRSVSWYQQTPGQGLQFLFEYFSETQRNKGNFPGRFSGRQFSNSRSEMNVSTLELGDSALYLCASSVGQLGQETQYFGPGTRLLVL.

This clone was picked up a small number of times. The chain employs TRBV5-1 and TRBJ1-5; 8 bases line up with TRBD1. The CDR3 loop spans 16 amino acids. CDR1 SGHRS and CDR2 YFSETQ come from the germline V gene. V was pared by 0 bases and J by 5 bases, with 7 bases of the junction left unmatched. The CDR3 DNA follows: TGCGCCAGCAGCTTGGACCCAGGGGGCCCCGATCAGCCCCAGCATTTT. Translated, it gives CASSLDPGGPDQPQHF. Based on the CDR3 plus reference TRBV5-1 and TRBJ1-5, the full variable domain is KAGVTQTPRYLIKTRGQQVTLSCSPISGHRSVSWYQQTPGQGLQFLFEYFSETQRNKGNFPGRFSGRQFSNSRSEMNVSTLELGDSALYLCASSLDPGGPDQPQHFGDGTRLSIL.